One sample yielded the 32 T cell receptor beta chains listed below, sequenced in a study of CD8+ T cells in alopecia areata (dated by TCRdb to the late 2010s). Libraries were prepared through the immunoSEQ multiplex PCR assay. To provide template for TCR sequencing, every sample had RNA extracted and reverse transcribed into cDNA. The table was pulled from immuneACCESS by TCRdb, which kept in-frame rearrangements only. Such tables lose some clones; where checked, under half of the loss comes from unresolved V genes, and the rest has no known cause. The sample table holds about 250,000 clones, of which 45% to 70% were seen once. Around 0.92% of the sample is in the top ten clones. The sample's treatment or condition, from its label and the paper: oral pan-JAK inhibitor, 5-10 mg twice daily. The sample was CD4+ T cells sorted from blood, taken around week 54, from a patient treated with tofacitinib. Every receptor here comes from a human donor with alopecia areata.

The V call is TRBV4-2, the J call TRBJ1-6; D remains ambiguous. CDR1 is LGHNA, CDR2 YNFKEQ, per germline. The CDR3 length is 15 residues. Trimming took off 1 base at V and 9 bases at J, with 13 bases between the two ends. CDR3 in amino acids: CASSQGGSLSSPLHF. The CDR3 nucleotides read TGTGCCAGCAGCCAAGGGGGATCCTTAAGTTCACCCCTCCACTTT.

V usage is TRBV6-5 and J usage is TRBJ2-5, with 9 bases lining up with TRBD1. The CDR3 totals 13 residues. Trimming took 4 bases from V and 3 from J; bases not matched to a gene: 0. CDR1 and CDR2 from the germline V gene are MNHEY and SVGAGI. CDR3 amino acids: CASSWDREETQYF. CDR3 coding DNA: TGTGCCAGCAGTTGGGACAGGGAAGAGACCCAGTACTTC.

V usage is TRBV5-1 and J usage is TRBJ2-7; possibly TRBD1 or TRBD2 for D (5 bases each). In germline, CDR1 is SGHRS, CDR2 YFSETQ. Trimming took 3 bases from V and 0 from J, leaving 10 bases between them. CDR3 length equals 14 residues. Here the CDR3 DNA reads TGCGCCAGCAGCTGGGGCGGGTTCTCCTACGAGCAGTACTTC. Its protein product is CASSWGGFSYEQYF.

The chain couples TRBV7-6 to TRBJ1-1; TRBD1 matches at 8 bases. J gave up 4 bases and V 4 bases, and 8 bases lay outside the gene matches. The CDR3 runs to 15 residues. Germline values: CDR1 SGHVS, CDR2 FNYEAQ. CDR3 sequence reads: CASSSGTGGGTEAFF. In nucleotides, the CDR3 is TGTGCCAGCAGCTCCGGGACAGGAGGGGGCACTGAAGCTTTCTTT.

This chain joins TRBV5-6 and TRBJ2-3; D uncertain. This CDR3 is built from 14 residues. V shed 6 bases and J shed 3 bases, with 14 bases lying between them. Germline-derived CDR1 and CDR2 are SGHDT and YYEEEE. The chain's CDR3 is CASKGRPTTDTQYF. CDR3 in DNA: TGTGCCAGCAAGGGCAGGCCCACAACAGATACGCAGTATTTT. The entire variable domain, with the rest obtained from reference TRBV5-6 and TRBJ2-3, is as follows: DAGVTQSPTHLIKTRGQQVTLRCSPKSGHDTVSWYQQALGQGPQFIFQYYEEEERQRGNFPDRFSGHQFPNYSSELNVNALLLGDSALYLCASKGRPTTDTQYFGPGTRLTVL.

The chain joins TRBV5-6 to TRBJ1-1, with D perhaps matching TRBD1 (5 bases). CDR1 SGHDT and CDR2 YYEEEE come from the germline V gene. Trimming took off 1 base at V and 9 bases at J, with 16 bases between the two ends. CDR3 length equals 14 residues. The CDR3 coding sequence is TGTGCCAGCAGCTTGCCGTTATCGGCAGGGCAAGCTTTCTTT. Its protein product is CASSLPLSAGQAFF. Variable domain in full (rest from reference TRBV5-6 and TRBJ1-1): DAGVTQSPTHLIKTRGQQVTLRCSPKSGHDTVSWYQQALGQGPQFIFQYYEEEERQRGNFPDRFSGHQFPNYSSELNVNALLLGDSALYLCASSLPLSAGQAFFGQGTRLTVV.

DNA for the CDR3: TGTGCCTGGAGTGTAGCGGCGGGCACCGGGGAGCTGTTTTTT. It codes for CAWSVAAGTGELFF. This chain joins TRBV30 and TRBJ2-2; D is possibly TRBD2 (5 bases). Trimming removed 0 bases at V and 4 bases at J, with 9 bases between. Germline V gene sequence: CDR1 GTSNPN, CDR2 SVGIG (reference sequence). This CDR3 has 14 amino acids.

The chain uses TRBV11-1 and TRBJ2-5; tentative D call: TRBD2 (6 bases). V was pared by 4 bases and J by 1 base, with 7 bases between. Germline loops: CDR1 SGHAT, CDR2 FQDESV (reference sequence). CDR3 length equals 13 residues. This CDR3 reads CASSWGLQETQYF. The CDR3 DNA is TGTGCCAGCAGCTGGGGACTCCAAGAGACCCAGTACTTC.

This chain links TRBV11-1 with TRBJ2-2; 15 bases are a match to TRBD2. There are 18 residues in the CDR3. V was clipped by 4 bases and J by 4 bases; unmatched bases: 7. The V gene's germline CDR1 is SGHAT and CDR2 FQDESV (reference sequence). The CDR3 sequence is CASSSGLAGGARTGELFF. The CDR3 nucleotides read TGTGCCAGCAGCTCCGGACTAGCGGGGGGGGCCCGCACCGGGGAGCTGTTTTTT.

This clone came up a few times. A read error may explain this, as a much larger clone is one base away. This sample includes further DNA sequences coding for the same CDR3. This chain connects TRBV2 to TRBJ2-1; no clear D. The CDR3 totals 11 residues. Looked up from germline, CDR1 is SNHLY and CDR2 is FYNNEI. V lost 3 bases, J lost 4 bases, and 1 base lay in between. The CDR3 DNA reads as TGTGCCAGCAGTGAGTACAATGAGCAGTTCTTC. This sequence encodes CASSEYNEQFF.

This sequence joins TRBV2 and TRBJ2-5; no clear D gene. V was cut by 7 bases and J by 1 base, with 10 bases left in between. CDR1 SNHLY and CDR2 FYNNEI come from the germline V gene. The CDR3 is 13 amino acids. Here the CDR3 DNA reads TGTGCCAGCATTCAGGATGTCCAAGAGACCCAGTACTTC. Translated: CASIQDVQETQYF.

The CDR3 region has the DNA TGTGCCAGCAGCGTAGACGTAGCCGCCAACTATGGCTACACCTTC. This gives the protein CASSVDVAANYGYTF. The rearrangement joins TRBV9 to TRBJ1-2, with D uncertain. Trimming took 0 bases from V and 2 from J, leaving 11 bases between them. Germline V gives CDR1 SGDLS, CDR2 YYNGEE. CDR3 length: 15 amino acids.

This clone was detected only a few times. This chain uses TRBV15 with TRBJ1-5; tentatively, D is TRBD1 (6 bases). This CDR3 comprises 15 residues. Trimming took off 5 bases at V and 7 bases at J, with 18 bases between the two ends. The V gene's germline CDR1 is LNHNV and CDR2 YYDKDF (reference sequence). In DNA form, the CDR3 reads TGTGCCACCAGCCAGATGGCAGGGGCAGGGCAGCCCCAGCATTTT. This translates into CATSQMAGAGQPQHF.

The V call is TRBV29-1, the J call TRBJ2-3, with a possible D match to TRBD1 (6 bases). This CDR3 contains 13 residues. The V gene lost 4 bases and the J gene lost 2 bases, with 10 bases spanning the gap. CDR1 is SQVTM, CDR2 ANQGSEA, per germline. CDR3 protein: CSVGQAFTDTQYF. CDR3 nucleotides: TGCAGCGTTGGACAGGCATTCACAGATACGCAGTATTTT.

The rearrangement uses TRBV10-3 and TRBJ2-7; maybe TRBD1 (6 bases). The germline V and J ends were trimmed by 4 bases and 0 bases, with 10 bases remaining between them. Germline CDR1 is ENHRY and CDR2 is SYGVKD. The CDR3 totals 14 residues. CDR3 in DNA: TGTGCCATCAGTGGGACAGCTAGCTCCTACGAGCAGTACTTC. Translated, it gives CAISGTASSYEQYF.

The genes are TRBV29-1 and TRBJ2-3, with TRBD1 matching over 8 bases. The CDR3 length is 13 residues. From germline, CDR1 is SQVTM and CDR2 ANQGSEA. With 4 bases clipped from V and 1 base from J, the junction kept 1 base outside the gene matches. The CDR3 spells CSVAGQGTDTQYF. The CDR3 nucleotides are TGCAGCGTTGCGGGACAGGGCACAGATACGCAGTATTTT.

This rearrangement joins TRBV4-1 to TRBJ1-6; unclear D gene. Trimming removed 6 bases at V and 5 bases at J, with 11 bases between. The CDR3 runs 14 residues. Germline lookup yields CDR1 MGHRA and CDR2 YSYEKL. The CDR3 loop is CASRLQENNSPLHF. The CDR3 region has the DNA TGCGCCAGCAGGTTGCAGGAGAATAATTCACCCCTCCACTTT.

In its sample, this clone was seen a few times. V is TRBV30 and J is TRBJ2-1, with D perhaps TRBD2 (5 bases). Trimming removed 2 bases at V and 8 bases at J, with 16 bases between. The CDR3 consists of 14 residues. CDR1 and CDR2 from the germline V gene are GTSNPN and SVGIG (reference sequence). CDR3: CAWSPPEGSDEQFF. The CDR3 DNA reads TGTGCCTGGAGTCCCCCTGAGGGAAGCGATGAGCAGTTCTTC.

In its sample, this clone was seen a few times. A much larger clone differs from this one at a single base, so this may be a read error. The J gene is TRBJ2-3, the V gene TRBV7-9; D is unresolved. The V gene lost 5 bases and the J gene lost 2 bases, with 2 bases spanning the gap. This CDR3 contains 11 residues. Per the germline V gene, CDR1 is SEHNR and CDR2 is FQNEAQ (reference sequence). The CDR3 spells CASSHTDTQYF. The CDR3 DNA reads as TGTGCCAGCAGCCACACAGATACGCAGTATTTT.

The chain carries TRBV7-2 and TRBJ2-1, with D unresolved. The CDR3 has 14 residues. Germline V gene data show CDR1 as SGHTA and CDR2 as FQGNSA. V lost 0 bases, J lost 4 bases, and 7 bases lay in between. The CDR3 region is CASSLALGYNEQFF. CDR3 sequence (DNA): TGTGCCAGCAGCTTAGCCCTGGGATACAATGAGCAGTTCTTC. Supplemented by reference TRBV7-2 and TRBJ2-1, the full variable domain reads GAGVSQSPSNKVTEKGKDVELRCDPISGHTALYWYRQSLGQGLEFLIYFQGNSAPDKSGLPSDRFSAERTGGSVSTLTIQRTQQEDSAVYLCASSLALGYNEQFFGPGTRLTVL.

This clone occurred a few times. V is TRBV7-9 and J is TRBJ2-7; 10 nucleotides align to TRBD1. The V gene end was trimmed by 3 bases and the J gene end by 6 bases; junction bases not matched to a gene: 11. This CDR3 has 16 residues. Germline V lookup: CDR1 SEHNR, CDR2 FQNEAQ (reference sequence). The CDR3 sequence: CASSFAGTGASSEQYF. CDR3 in DNA: TGTGCCAGCAGCTTCGCCGGGACAGGGGCGTCGAGCGAGCAGTACTTC.

A few counts support this clone. The same CDR3 also results from other DNA sequences found in this sample. The chain links TRBV5-1 to TRBJ1-1; TRBD1 is a possible D gene (5 bases). This CDR3 has 14 amino acids. Trimming removed 0 bases from V and 2 bases from J, with 8 bases in between. The germline CDR1 and CDR2 sequences are SGHRS and YFSETQ. In nucleotides, the CDR3 is TGCGCCAGCAGCTTGGACAGGCCTAACACTGAAGCTTTCTTT. Protein product: CASSLDRPNTEAFF.

This clone was seen only a few times. The chain joins TRBV30 to TRBJ2-5; D is perhaps TRBD1 or TRBD2 (6 bases each). Trimming shortened V by 4 bases and J by 1 base, and 16 bases separated the two germline ends. Per the germline V gene, CDR1 is GTSNPN and CDR2 is SVGIG (reference sequence). This CDR3 region has 15 residues. The CDR3 DNA is TGTGCCTGGACTATTTTAGGGGGGCCCCAAGAGACCCAGTACTTC. This codes for CAWTILGGPQETQYF. Variable domain in full (rest from reference TRBV30 and TRBJ2-5): SQTIHQWPATLVQPVGSPLSLECTVEGTSNPNLYWYRQAAGRGLQLLFYSVGIGQISSEVPQNLSASRPQDRQFILSSKKLLLSDSGFYLCAWTILGGPQETQYFGPGTRLLVL.

This clone was picked up one time. The chain has TRBV7-3 and TRBJ2-7, with 7 bases lining up with TRBD1. V shed 0 bases, J shed 5 bases, and the junction held 4 bases outside the gene matches. The germline CDR1 and CDR2 sequences are SGHTA and FQGTGA. CDR3 size: 14 residues. The CDR3 here is CASSLTRDSHEQYF. In DNA form, the CDR3 reads TGTGCCAGCAGCTTAACGAGGGACAGCCACGAGCAGTACTTC.

The chain couples TRBV4-1 to TRBJ1-2; 8 nucleotides align to TRBD1. Germline CDR1 reads MGHRA; CDR2 reads YSYEKL. V shed 4 bases, J shed 3 bases, and the junction held 4 bases outside the gene matches. The CDR3 has 14 residues. The CDR3 loop reads CASSPDRGDYGYTF. The CDR3 DNA is TGCGCCAGCAGCCCAGACAGGGGCGACTATGGCTACACCTTC.

This clone was observed a single time. The J gene is TRBJ1-2, the V gene TRBV10-3; D is uncertain. The length of the CDR3 is 15 residues. The V and J ends lost 0 bases and 2 bases respectively, with 10 bases between them. Germline V gene data show CDR1 as ENHRY and CDR2 as SYGVKD. The CDR3 DNA is TGTGCCATCAGTGAGTCTCAGGACGGAAACTATGGCTACACCTTC. Its protein is CAISESQDGNYGYTF.

Comment on this clone: Distinct nucleotide sequences in the sample also encode this CDR3. The chain joins TRBV29-1 to TRBJ2-5; TRBD2 aligns across 7 bases. Germline values: CDR1 SQVTM, CDR2 ANQGSEA. The junction had 9 bases not matched to a gene; V was cut back by 6 bases and J by 5 bases. The CDR3 runs to 13 residues. In nucleotides, the CDR3 is TGCAGCGTGATAAAGCGGGGTAAGGAGACCCAGTACTTC. Translation: CSVIKRGKETQYF.

The genes are TRBV5-1 and TRBJ1-1; 8 bases agree with TRBD1. The germline gives CDR1 SGHRS, CDR2 YFSETQ. The CDR3 runs to 15 residues. Losses at the gene ends were 0 bases for V and 1 base for J; bases not matched to a gene: 2. In DNA, the CDR3 is TGCGCCAGCAGCTTGGGAGGGACAGGGAACACTGAAGCTTTCTTT. Its protein is CASSLGGTGNTEAFF.

The rearrangement links TRBV29-1 to TRBJ2-7, with a weak D call TRBD2 (6 bases). The CDR3 extends over 13 amino acids. V lost 5 bases and J 4 bases, leaving 15 bases between the germline ends. Per germline, CDR1 SQVTM and CDR2 ANQGSEA. CDR3 protein: CSVPGLARYEQYF. Written as DNA, the CDR3 is TGCAGCGTTCCGGGGCTAGCGAGATACGAGCAGTACTTC.

The gene calls are TRBV5-1 and TRBJ2-3; D gene ambiguous. V lost 1 base, J lost 0 bases, and 12 bases lay in between. The CDR3 extends over 16 amino acids. Germline CDR1 is SGHRS and CDR2 is YFSETQ. The CDR3 nucleotides read TGCGCCAGCAGCTTGACCATATCGATTAGCACAGATACGCAGTATTTT. This sequence encodes CASSLTISISTDTQYF.

In this sample, this clone turned up a few times. This sequence joins TRBV5-6 and TRBJ1-1, with 12 bases fitting TRBD1. The germline V gene has CDR1 SGHDT and CDR2 YYEEEE. The CDR3 is 17 residues long. The ends lost 6 bases at V and 10 bases at J; junction bases unmatched: 19. The CDR3 coding sequence is TGTGCCAGCACCGGGACAGGGGGCGCAGGGCGAGTCAGTGGAGCTTTCTTT. Translated: CASTGTGGAGRVSGAFF.

This clone was picked up many times. CDR3 sequence (DNA): TGTGCCAGCAGCTTAGCGGGGGCCGGAGAGACCCAGTACTTC. The encoded protein is CASSLAGAGETQYF. This chain links TRBV11-2 with TRBJ2-5; the D gene could be TRBD1 or TRBD2 (6 bases each). Trimming removed 1 base from V and 4 bases from J, with 10 bases in between. Germline values: CDR1 SGHAT, CDR2 FQNNGV. The CDR3 contains 14 residues. Complete variable domain (other parts from reference TRBV11-2 and TRBJ2-5): EAGVAQSPRYKIIEKRQSVAFWCNPISGHATLYWYQQILGQGPKLLIQFQNNGVVDDSQLPKDRFSAERLKGVDSTLKIQPAKLEDSAVYLCASSLAGAGETQYFGPGTRLLVL.